The 11 T cell receptor beta chains below all came from one sample that was sequenced in a study of T-cell memory formation after mild COVID-19. MiXCR was run by TCRdb on the 5' RACE reads, yielding one entry per CDR3 protein. The sample includes 280,000 or so distinct CDR3 sequences, around 8% of them seen just once. The sequenced sample consisted of PBMCs or a T cell subset sorted from them (not recorded which). The receptors here all came from a man aged 18-30 years who had mild COVID-19 (a few samples of this study predate the infection). Cell type and time point are not known.

The J gene is TRBJ2-6, the V gene TRBV27; D uncertain. The germline gives CDR1 MNHEY, CDR2 SMNVEV (reference sequence). This CDR3 has 17 residues. V lost 3 bases to trimming and J lost 2 bases, with 14 bases between them. Here the CDR3 DNA reads TGTGCCAGCAGTTTGTCCCCCTTTCGGCCTGGGGCCAACGTCCTGACTTTC. Amino acids: CASSLSPFRPGANVLTF.

This clonotype was observed at least ten times. The V gene is TRBV28, the J gene TRBJ2-3; the match to TRBD2 covers 15 bases. With V trimmed by 7 bases and J by 3 bases, 8 bases remained unmatched. Germline V CDR1 and CDR2: MDHEN, SYDVKM. This CDR3 is 17 amino acids long. Written as DNA, the CDR3 is TGTGCCAGCAAACCGGGACTAGCGGGGGGAGGTACAGATACGCAGTATTTT. Protein product: CASKPGLAGGGTDTQYF.

This clonotype has more than one count but fewer than ten. The rearrangement uses TRBV21-1 and TRBJ1-2; the table calls TRBD1, which could not be checked here. TRBV21-1 is described as a pseudogene. CDR3 length equals 16 residues. The CDR3 reads CASSKVGPDRGRGYTF. CDR3 DNA: TGTGCCAGCAGCAAAGTGGGGCCGGACAGGGGACGTGGCTACACCTTC.

The chain is built from TRBV5-1 and TRBJ2-5; 11 bases map to TRBD1. From germline, CDR1 is SGHRS and CDR2 YFSETQ. The CDR3 has 15 residues. V shed 6 bases and J 5 bases; nucleotides not matched to a gene: 9. CDR3 sequence reads: CASTLGTGGLETQYF. DNA of the CDR3: TGCGCCAGCACCCTAGGGACAGGGGGTTTGGAGACCCAGTACTTC. The complete variable domain, with remaining parts taken from reference TRBV5-1 and TRBJ2-5, reads KAGVTQTPRYLIKTRGQQVTLSCSPISGHRSVSWYQQTPGQGLQFLFEYFSETQRNKGNFPGRFSGRQFSNSRSEMNVSTLELGDSALYLCASTLGTGGLETQYFGPGTRLLVL.

This clonotype was counted only a few times. The chain employs TRBV7-6 and TRBJ2-5; D may be TRBD1 (6 bases). CDR1 and CDR2 (germline): SGHVS, FNYEAQ. V gave up 5 bases and J gave up 2 bases, with 18 bases separating them. This CDR3 region has 16 residues. CDR3: CASSENRVSLQETQYF. The CDR3 DNA sequence: TGTGCCAGCAGCGAAAACAGGGTTTCCCTACAAGAGACCCAGTACTTC.

This clonotype was recorded a few times. The CDR3 DNA reads as TGTGCCAGCAGTTCGGCCGGGACGCCGGCCGACTATGGCTACACCTTC. It specifies CASSSAGTPADYGYTF. The J gene is TRBJ1-2, the V gene TRBV28; possibly TRBD1 for D (5 bases). CDR1 and CDR2 (germline): MDHEN, SYDVKM. With 4 bases removed from V and 3 bases from J, the gap between germline ends came to 18 bases. The CDR3 runs 16 residues.

This clonotype was recorded at least ten times. The V and J genes are TRBV29-1 and TRBJ2-7; TRBD1 matches 9 bases. Germline CDR1 reads SQVTM; CDR2 reads ANQGSEA. V shed 4 bases, J shed 4 bases, and the junction held 5 bases outside the gene matches. CDR3 size: 13 residues. The CDR3 nucleotides read TGCAGCGTTGTAACAGGGGGCAAATACGAGCAGTACTTC. This gives the protein CSVVTGGKYEQYF.

This clonotype turned up a few times. The chain is built from TRBV12-3 or TRBV12-4 and TRBJ1-6; 7 nucleotides match TRBD1. The junction had 8 bases not matched to a gene; V was cut back by 2 bases and J by 7 bases. CDR3 size: 16 residues. Here the CDR3 DNA reads TGTGCCAGCAGTTTATTGTGGACAGGCCTCAATTCACCCCTCCACTTT. This codes for CASSLLWTGLNSPLHF.

This chain connects TRBV4-1 to TRBJ1-1; TRBD1 matches at 7 bases. Trimming took 3 bases from V and 0 from J; bases not matched to a gene: 7. The CDR3 is made up of 16 amino acids. The germline CDR1 and CDR2 sequences are MGHRA and YSYEKL. This CDR3 is CASSQVLTGVNTEAFF. The CDR3 DNA reads as TGCGCCAGCAGCCAGGTTCTTACAGGGGTGAACACTGAAGCTTTCTTT.

This clonotype occurred a few times. The gene calls are TRBV20-1 and TRBJ2-3; 10 bases align to TRBD2. The CDR3 has 14 residues. The germline V gene has CDR1 DFQATT and CDR2 SNEGSKA (reference sequence). V trimming: 6 bases; J trimming: 5 bases; junction bases outside the gene matches: 8. This CDR3 is CSADLAGAGDTQYF. The CDR3, as DNA: TGCAGTGCAGACCTAGCGGGGGCGGGAGATACGCAGTATTTT.

This clonotype was counted at least ten times. V gene TRBV28 combines with J gene TRBJ1-2; 7 bases are a match to TRBD1. Losses at the gene ends were 5 bases for V and 2 bases for J; bases not matched to a gene: 2. Looked up from germline, CDR1 is MDHEN and CDR2 is SYDVKM. CDR3 length: 13 residues. As DNA, the CDR3 is TGTGCCAGCAGTGAGGGACAGAACTATGGCTACACCTTC. Its translation is CASSEGQNYGYTF.